This TCR beta chain is drawn from a study of technical replicates of blood from a handful of donors. This CDR3 comprises 14 residues. The V segment lost 5 bases and the J segment 5 bases; nucleotides outside the gene matches: 6. Germline V gene data show CDR1 as SGHVS and CDR2 as FQNEAQ. Clones were sequenced by immunoSEQ multiplex PCR, and TCRdb holds only the in-frame ones, with some missing. The sample yields just over 95,000 clones, around 95% seen once. The origin of this receptor is a human donor in good health. The chain links TRBV7-8 to TRBJ2-1; TRBD2 matches 7 bases. What was sequenced was T cells isolated from PBMCs. In DNA, the CDR3 is TGTGCCAGCAGCCTGAGCGGGGCAAACAATGAGCAGTTCTTC. Translating it yields CASSLSGANNEQFF.